This entry is about one T cell receptor beta chain. The target antigen is unknown. Using immunoSEQ multiplex PCR, the repertoire was profiled, and TCRdb retains in-frame clones only, with some absent. The data show tens of thousands of clones, over 75% seen once. The data were taken from a study of identifying expanded T cells in peripheral blood. Overall study findings and caveats: Technical replicates showed around 1.3 changed clones; approximately 2 weeks 15 to 20; four weeks 19.

The sequence came from a person aged 18 to 69 in good health. The sample was blood.

The CDR3, as DNA: TGTGCCAGCGAACAAAGAGGGGGCATGAACACTGAAGCTTTCTTT. Translating gives CASEQRGGMNTEAFF. The chain recombines TRBV6-1 with TRBJ1-1; 7 positions match TRBD1. After removal of 8 bases from V and 0 bases from J, the junction contained 9 bases not matched to a gene. The CDR3 totals 15 residues. CDR1 is MNHNS, CDR2 SASEGT, per germline.